This TCR beta chain was recovered during a study of beta chain features in type 1 diabetes. Study information: There was similarity between patients and healthy donors in age, gender and cell yields.

Expressed TCRB transcripts were sequenced after all isolated RNA was converted to cDNA. TCRdb keeps only in-frame clones here, not all; method: immunoSEQ multiplex PCR. The table shows 550,000 to 850,000 clones, with 10% to 15% occurring only once. Whole-study findings and limits: Compared with healthy donors, patients appeared to share more similar naive, central memory and regulatory TCRB repertoires. Significant though moderate, a shortening of TCRB CDR3s appeared in all four CD4+ subsets of Type 1 diabetes patients.

This clone was seen only a few times. Its antigen is not known. V was cut by 2 bases and J by 7 bases, with 16 bases left in between. Germline V gene lookup returns CDR1 SGHKS and CDR2 YYEKEE (reference sequence). CDR3 length: 15 residues. Staining for CD45RO/CCR7/CD25/CD127/CD95/CD27 allowed sorting of CD4+ naive, central memory, regulatory and stem cell-like memory cells. Sorting gave populations that all exceeded 98% purity. This rearrangement joins TRBV5-5 to TRBJ1-5; no clear D. What was sequenced was naive CD4+ T cells from blood. The receptor's source is a man younger than 35 with type 1 diabetes. CDR3 sequence: CASSFGIPGGQPQHF. The CDR3 nucleotides read TGTGCCAGCAGCTTCGGGATACCCGGTGGACAGCCCCAGCATTTT.